These 13 T cell receptor beta chains originate from one sample sequenced in a study of blood T cell repertoires in COVID-19. Assay used: immunoSEQ multiplex PCR; TCRdb lists only in-frame clones, some missing. The sample yields around 51,000 clones, just over 90% seen once. Sequenced: peripheral blood. These receptors originate from a man in his 70s with acute or convalescent COVID-19.

The chain employs TRBV2 and TRBJ2-2; D may be TRBD1 (7 bases). Per germline, CDR1 SNHLY and CDR2 FYNNEI. This CDR3 is 14 amino acids long. CDR3 sequence reads: CPLTRGRGNGELFF. The CDR3 bases are TGTCCTTTAACAAGGGGGCGGGGTAACGGGGAGCTGTTTTTT.

The CDR3: CASSFPLAYGYTF. For the CDR3, the DNA is TGTGCCAGCAGCTTCCCTCTGGCTTATGGCTACACCTTC. J is TRBJ1-2 and V is TRBV7-2, with D unclear. Germline V gene lookup returns CDR1 SGHTA and CDR2 FQGNSA. Trimming shortened V by 3 bases and J by 5 bases, and 10 bases separated the two germline ends. There are 13 residues in the CDR3.

V is TRBV9 and J is TRBJ1-2, with 8 nucleotides matching TRBD1. The germline V gene has CDR1 SGDLS and CDR2 YYNGEE. The CDR3 runs to 16 residues. The V segment lost 3 bases and the J segment 2 bases; nucleotides outside the gene matches: 9. CDR3 amino acids: CASSARAGGDNYGYTF. The CDR3 DNA reads as TGTGCCAGCAGCGCTCGGGCAGGGGGCGACAACTATGGCTACACCTTC.

This rearrangement joins TRBV7-9 to TRBJ1-1; TRBD1 might be the D (6 bases). Trimming cost V 6 bases and J 4 bases, with 21 bases left between them. This CDR3 region has 16 residues. The germline CDR1 and CDR2 sequences are SEHNR and FQNEAQ (reference sequence). The CDR3 loop is CASRIVGGGLVTEAFF. CDR3 bases: TGTGCCAGCAGAATAGTGGGCGGGGGGCTGGTCACTGAAGCTTTCTTT.

The rearrangement uses TRBV19 and TRBJ2-7; the match to TRBD2 covers 8 bases. The CDR3 has 15 residues. With 3 bases clipped from V and 2 bases from J, the junction kept 6 bases outside the gene matches. Germline CDR1 is LNHDA and CDR2 is SQIVND (reference sequence). The CDR3 sequence: CASSIFYGGAYEQYF. Written as DNA, the CDR3 is TGTGCCAGTAGTATTTTTTACGGGGGGGCCTACGAGCAGTACTTC.

The genes are TRBV7-2 and TRBJ1-4; perhaps TRBD1 as D (5 bases). Per germline, CDR1 SGHTA and CDR2 FQGNSA. Trimming left V 4 bases short and J 2 bases short, with 14 bases between. The CDR3 loop spans 16 amino acids. The chain's CDR3 is CASSSSGRLTNEKLFF. The CDR3 nucleotides read TGTGCCAGCAGCTCATCAGGGAGGCTCACTAATGAAAAACTGTTTTTT.

This clone appeared once. The CDR3 coding sequence is TGTGCCAGCAGCAAAGTTGGACAGGCGAACACTGAAGCTTTCTTT. Its translation: CASSKVGQANTEAFF. This chain connects TRBV21-1 to TRBJ1-1; TRBD1 is the table's D call, not checked against the DNA. TRBV21-1 is a known pseudogene. CDR3 length: 15 amino acids.

CDR3 coding DNA: TGCGCCAGCAGTGAACCCGAGAAGGAGTCCTATAATTCACCCCTCCACTTT. Translation gives CASSEPEKESYNSPLHF. The chain links TRBV10-2 to TRBJ1-6; D gene unclear. Trimming removed 3 bases from V and 1 base from J, with 13 bases in between. CDR3 length: 17 residues. Germline lookup yields CDR1 WSHSY and CDR2 SAAADI.

The chain combines TRBV29-1 with TRBJ2-7, with 9 positions matching TRBD1. CDR3 length: 13 residues. Germline values: CDR1 SQVTM, CDR2 ANQGSEA. The junction had 4 bases not matched to a gene; V was cut back by 5 bases and J by 2 bases. For the CDR3, the DNA is TGCAGCGTTCGGGACAGGGTGACCTACGAGCAGTACTTC. Translation: CSVRDRVTYEQYF.

The chain employs TRBV30 and TRBJ2-6; D is possibly TRBD2 (6 bases). This CDR3 comprises 13 residues. Trimming shortened V by 6 bases and J by 4 bases, and 10 bases separated the two germline ends. CDR1 and CDR2 (germline): GTSNPN, SVGIG (reference sequence). The CDR3, as DNA: TGTGCCTGTGCCGCGGGGGGGGCCAACGTCCTGACTTTC. This translates into CACAAGGANVLTF.

This clone appeared a single time. The chain has TRBV27 and TRBJ2-7; TRBD1 agrees at 7 bases. The CDR3 contains 14 residues. Germline values: CDR1 MNHEY, CDR2 SMNVEV (reference sequence). The V gene end was trimmed by 5 bases and the J gene end by 1 base; junction bases not matched to a gene: 5. The CDR3 region is CASSRQGTSYEQYF. CDR3 in DNA: TGTGCCAGCAGTCGACAGGGAACGTCCTACGAGCAGTACTTC.

The genes are TRBV28 and TRBJ1-1, with D perhaps TRBD1 (5 bases). CDR3 length equals 15 residues. Per the germline V gene, CDR1 is MDHEN and CDR2 is SYDVKM. V was trimmed by 5 bases and J by 4 bases, leaving 17 bases between them. CDR3 amino acids: CASSPLWGEGTEAFF. The CDR3 DNA follows: TGTGCCAGCAGTCCCCTCTGGGGGGAGGGCACTGAAGCTTTCTTT.

The rearrangement joins TRBV4-2 to TRBJ1-1; D is ambiguous. The CDR3 covers 12 residues. V gave up 0 bases and J gave up 4 bases, with 3 bases separating them. Germline CDR1 and CDR2: LGHNA and YNFKEQ. The CDR3 nucleotides are TGTGCCAGCAGCCAAGATAGCACTGAAGCTTTCTTT. It is translated as CASSQDSTEAFF.